These T cell receptor beta chains were read from a single sample in a study of shared clonotypes between healthy human individuals. Only in-frame clones appear in the TCRdb table, and some are missing; sequencing was by immunoSEQ multiplex PCR. The repertoire holds roughly 2,000,000 clones, with roughly 94% as singletons. Sequencing was done on a sample of naive CD8+ T cells sorted from blood. Receptors were obtained from a man between 18 and 29 years old in good health. The CDR3 runs from the conserved cysteine through the conserved F or W. Each record gives: clone size, D gene, V gene, J gene, CDR3 DNA, CDR3 protein. A D gene is named only where the DNA matches it firmly. Size values are once, few and many counts, or a class for expanded clones, and some rows have none.

-,-,TRBV4-1,TRBJ2-7,TGCGCCAGCAGCCAAGACCCAACCGGGACCTACGAGCAGTACTTC,CASSQDPTGTYEQYF
-,-,TRBV16,TRBJ1-4,TGTGCCAGCAGCCCCGCGTGGGCGCCTGATGAAAAACTGTTTTTT,CASSPAWAPDEKLFF
-,TRBD2,TRBV27,TRBJ2-7,TGTGCCAGCAGAATAGCGGGAGGGCCGGTTGGAGAGCAGTACTTC,CASRIAGGPVGEQYF
-,TRBD1,TRBV27,TRBJ1-2,TGTGCCAGCAGTTTCGGGACAGGGGGAGGCTACACCTTC,CASSFGTGGGYTF
once,-,TRBV6-5,TRBJ2-2,TGTGCCAGCGGTTGGCCCGGGGAGCTGTTTTTT,CASGWPGELFF
-,-,TRBV10-3,TRBJ1-1,TGTGCCACGAGCGAGGGGACGGGCACTGAAGCTTTCTTT,CATSEGTGTEAFF
once,-,TRBV7-2,TRBJ1-2,TGTGCCAGCAGCTTGGACTTGCCCCTAGGCTATGGCTACACCTTC,CASSLDLPLGYGYTF
-,-,TRBV9,TRBJ1-2,TGTGCCAGCAGTTCCGGTTCCGACCTGTTTGGCTACACCTTC,CASSSGSDLFGYTF
-,TRBD1,TRBV13,TRBJ1-2,TGTGCCAGCAGCGTATCGACAGGGGCCTATGGCTACACCTTC,CASSVSTGAYGYTF
-,-,TRBV4-1,TRBJ2-2,TGCGCCAGCAGCCCAGGGGGAGGGACCGGGGAGCTGTTTTTT,CASSPGGGTGELFF
-,-,TRBV2,TRBJ2-4,TGTGCCAGCAGTGGGGCGGGAAACATTCAGTACTTC,CASSGAGNIQYF